The subject of this entry is one T cell receptor (beta chain). Its antigen remains unknown. Different DNA sequences within this sample yield the same CDR3. The data stem from a study of cytomegalovirus exposure and HLA in healthy donors. The CDR3 sequence is 13 residues long. Trimming left V 2 bases short and J 3 bases short, with 7 bases between. Per germline, CDR1 MNHEY and CDR2 SVGAGI. Whole-study results and caveats: Cytomegalovirus association was listed for about 180 TCR beta chains. As was reported, the HLA-A and HLA-B alleles of most subjects were accurately predicted from TCR beta sequences. In a later analysis, TCR beta V- and J-gene trimming was associated with a missense DCLRE1C variant.

PCR used 60 Vbeta primers and 13 Jbeta primers. Assay used: immunoSEQ multiplex PCR; TCRdb lists only in-frame clones, some missing. The data contain around 160,000 clones, 73% of them singletons. The sequence was obtained from a woman aged 18-30 years in good health and CMV-seronegative. J is TRBJ1-1 and V is TRBV6-5; the D gene is possibly TRBD1 (5 bases). The specimen was PBMCs. CDR3 sequence reads: CASSYGQDTEAFF. The CDR3 region has the DNA TGTGCCAGCAGTTACGGACAAGACACTGAAGCTTTCTTT.